Each of the 22 T cell receptor beta chains below was sequenced from the same sample in a study of T cells in Graves' hyperthyroidism and ophthalmopathy. RNA transcripts gave rise to amplified TCR beta CDR3 regions. Using the HTBI primer set, a first-round RT-PCR was run on the TCR CDR3. From the multiplex PCR reads, TCRdb called clonotypes with MiXCR, one entry per CDR3 protein. The sample yields a few hundred thousand distinct CDR3 sequences, over 15% seen once. The material sequenced was blood. These receptors all stem from a woman under 30 with Graves' hyperthyroidism.

This chain joins TRBV4-1 and TRBJ2-2, with 10 positions matching TRBD2. Germline trimming cut 4 bases from V and 4 bases from J; bases unmatched to any gene: 3. Germline V lookup: CDR1 MGHRA, CDR2 YSYEKL. The CDR3 extends over 15 amino acids. This CDR3 is CASSRSGGATGELFF. The CDR3 DNA follows: TGCGCCAGCAGCCGCAGCGGGGGGGCCACCGGGGAGCTGTTTTTT.

In this sample, this clonotype turned up many times. The gene calls are TRBV6-4 and TRBJ2-5; 10 nucleotides agree with TRBD2. The V segment lost 5 bases and the J segment 5 bases; nucleotides outside the gene matches: 8. Germline V CDR1 and CDR2: MRHNA, SNTAGT. This CDR3 has 15 residues. The CDR3 nucleotides are TGTGCCAGCAGTCCCGAAGCGGGGGGGCAGGAGACCCAGTACTTC. It encodes CASSPEAGGQETQYF.

This clonotype occurred many times. V gene TRBV5-1 combines with J gene TRBJ1-1; D perhaps matches TRBD1 (6 bases). The germline V and J ends were trimmed by 0 bases and 0 bases, with 6 bases remaining between them. Looked up from germline, CDR1 is SGHRS and CDR2 is YFSETQ. This CDR3 is 14 amino acids long. CDR3 sequence: CASSLDRVNTEAFF. CDR3 nucleotides: TGCGCCAGCAGCTTGGACAGGGTGAACACTGAAGCTTTCTTT.

The sample holds many counts of this clonotype. The chain combines TRBV4-1 with TRBJ2-5; tentative D call: TRBD2 (5 bases). Trimming removed 1 base from V and 3 bases from J, with 15 bases in between. Per the germline V gene, CDR1 is MGHRA and CDR2 is YSYEKL. The CDR3 is made up of 16 amino acids. In DNA form, the CDR3 reads TGCGCCAGCAGCCAAGGACCCTGGGTGCGGGAAGAGACCCAGTACTTC. This codes for CASSQGPWVREETQYF.

This clonotype was seen many times. This chain links TRBV7-8 with TRBJ1-1, with a tentative D call TRBD1 (5 bases). Germline CDR1 and CDR2: SGHVS and FQNEAQ. This CDR3 region has 13 residues. With 5 bases removed from V and 3 bases from J, the gap between germline ends came to 10 bases. Here the CDR3 reads CASSPGPYTEAFF. CDR3 sequence (DNA): TGTGCCAGCAGCCCAGGGCCTTACACTGAAGCTTTCTTT.

The chain recombines TRBV19 with TRBJ1-2; a weak D match, TRBD1 (6 bases). The V end was cut by 2 bases, the J end by 6 bases, with 7 bases between. The CDR3 spans 12 residues. The V gene's germline CDR1 is LNHDA and CDR2 SQIVND (reference sequence). Here the CDR3 reads CASSIQGHGYTF. The CDR3 DNA is TGTGCCAGTAGTATACAGGGGCATGGCTACACCTTC. The variable domain in full, completed from reference TRBV19 and TRBJ1-2, reads DGGITQSPKYLFRKEGQNVTLSCEQNLNHDAMYWYRQDPGQGLRLIYYSQIVNDFQKGDIAEGYSVSREKKESFPLTVTSAQKNPTAFYLCASSIQGHGYTFGSGTRLTVV.

At least ten counts were recorded for this clonotype. The V gene is TRBV6-1, the J gene TRBJ1-1; D unresolved. The V end lost 6 bases, the J end lost 1 base, and 12 bases lay between the germline ends. The CDR3 totals 14 residues. Per germline, CDR1 MNHNS and CDR2 SASEGT. The CDR3 here is CASRPVDGNTEAFF. The DNA for the CDR3 is TGTGCCAGCAGGCCGGTCGACGGGAACACTGAAGCTTTCTTT.

The sample holds many counts of this clonotype. The chain uses TRBV24-1 and TRBJ2-5; D gene ambiguous. This CDR3 region has 16 residues. V lost 4 bases to trimming and J lost 2 bases, with 16 bases between them. From germline, CDR1 is KGHDR and CDR2 SFDVKD. The CDR3: CATSDARPSQQETQYF. The CDR3, as DNA: TGTGCCACCAGTGACGCCCGACCTTCCCAGCAAGAGACCCAGTACTTC.

This clonotype showed up many times. The chain has TRBV2 and TRBJ1-5; D call uncertain. Germline V gene sequence: CDR1 SNHLY, CDR2 FYNNEI. This CDR3 contains 14 residues. V lost 2 bases and J 7 bases, leaving 12 bases between the germline ends. CDR3 residues: CASSENVWRQPQHF. CDR3 DNA sequence: TGTGCCAGCAGTGAAAACGTTTGGAGGCAGCCCCAGCATTTT.

This clonotype was detected ten times or more. CDR3 in DNA: TGCGCCAGCAGCCCGGGACAGGGGGCTAGATATGGCTACACCTTC. Translated: CASSPGQGARYGYTF. V usage is TRBV5-1 and J usage is TRBJ1-2; 12 positions match TRBD1. CDR3 length: 15 residues. Unmatched junction bases numbered 6, after V lost 4 bases and J lost 5 bases. The germline V gene encodes CDR1 SGHRS and CDR2 YFSETQ.

The genes are TRBV6-1 and TRBJ1-1; TRBD1 matches at 7 bases. This CDR3 has 14 residues. V was clipped by 10 bases and J by 0 bases; unmatched bases: 8. From germline, CDR1 is MNHNS and CDR2 SASEGT. CDR3 DNA sequence: TGTGCCACGCGTACCGGGACAGTGAACACTGAAGCTTTCTTT. This translates into CATRTGTVNTEAFF.

This clonotype was counted at least ten times. The chain combines TRBV2 with TRBJ1-5; possibly TRBD1 for D (5 bases). The CDR3 sequence is 13 residues long. Germline V gene sequence: CDR1 SNHLY, CDR2 FYNNEI. V lost 6 bases, J lost 5 bases, and 11 bases lay in between. This CDR3 is CASRRMGDQPQHF. The CDR3, as DNA: TGTGCCAGCAGACGAATGGGGGATCAGCCCCAGCATTTT.

Many counts were recorded for this clonotype. J is TRBJ2-2 and V is TRBV20-1; D ambiguous. V was pared by 3 bases and J by 1 base, with 6 bases between. CDR3 length equals 13 residues. CDR1 DFQATT and CDR2 SNEGSKA come from the germline V gene (reference sequence). CDR3 sequence reads: CSASPENTGELFF. The CDR3 DNA reads TGCAGTGCTAGCCCAGAGAACACCGGGGAGCTGTTTTTT.

This clonotype has ten or more counts. The chain has TRBV6-5 and TRBJ1-1; D gene uncertain. V dropped 3 bases and J dropped 3 bases, with 2 bases sitting between them. Germline values: CDR1 MNHEY, CDR2 SVGAGI. CDR3 length: 11 residues. The CDR3 protein is CASSYHTEAFF. As DNA, the CDR3 is TGTGCCAGCAGTTATCACACTGAAGCTTTCTTT.

This clonotype has a count of ten or more. This CDR3 reads CASSLEAGFYEQYF. As DNA, the CDR3 is TGTGCCAGCAGTTTAGAGGCAGGTTTCTACGAGCAGTACTTC. The V call is TRBV12-3 or TRBV12-4, the J call TRBJ2-7; D gene unclear. The CDR3 runs to 14 residues. Trimming took 1 base from V and 3 from J, leaving 10 bases between them.

The rearrangement joins TRBV4-1 to TRBJ1-5; D remains unclear. V gave up 0 bases and J gave up 9 bases, with 18 bases separating them. Germline CDR1 MGHRA, CDR2 YSYEKL. The CDR3 is 16 amino acids. Written as DNA, the CDR3 is TGCGCCAGCAGCCAAGATATGGTATCGGGGTTCAGGCCCCAGCATTTT. The encoded protein is CASSQDMVSGFRPQHF.

This clonotype was counted between two and nine times. The genes are TRBV9 and TRBJ2-7; the match to TRBD1 covers 9 bases. J was trimmed by 3 bases and V by 3 bases; bases with no gene match: 10. Germline values: CDR1 SGDLS, CDR2 YYNGEE. CDR3 length: 16 residues. CDR3 sequence (DNA): TGTGCCAGCAGCGGAACGGGACAGGGTAAAGGCTACGAGCAGTACTTC. This codes for CASSGTGQGKGYEQYF. Supplemented by reference TRBV9 and TRBJ2-7, the full variable domain reads DSGVTQTPKHLITATGQRVTLRCSPRSGDLSVYWYQQSLDQGLQFLIQYYNGEERAKGNILERFSAQQFPDLHSELNLSSLELGDSALYFCASSGTGQGKGYEQYFGPGTRLTVT.

This clonotype was detected only a few times. The chain has TRBV5-1 and TRBJ1-2; D is uncertain. This CDR3 has 12 amino acids. The germline V gene has CDR1 SGHRS and CDR2 YFSETQ. The germline V and J ends were trimmed by 5 bases and 5 bases, with 10 bases remaining between them. CDR3 loop: CASRVEGYGYTF. The CDR3 region has the DNA TGCGCCAGCAGAGTGGAGGGTTATGGCTACACCTTC. The full variable domain, with the rest looked up from reference TRBV5-1 and TRBJ1-2, is KAGVTQTPRYLIKTRGQQVTLSCSPISGHRSVSWYQQTPGQGLQFLFEYFSETQRNKGNFPGRFSGRQFSNSRSEMNVSTLELGDSALYLCASRVEGYGYTFGSGTRLTVV.

Concerning this clonotype itself: One base away lies a much larger clone, so this may be a sequencing read error. The chain has TRBV10-3 and TRBJ2-5; the match to TRBD2 covers 7 bases. Germline loops: CDR1 ENHRY, CDR2 SYGVKD. This CDR3 has 12 residues. CDR3 DNA sequence: TGTGTCATCAGTGAGCGGGGTGAGACCCAGTACTTC. Translation gives CVISERGETQYF.

This clonotype has ten or more counts. This chain uses TRBV7-2 with TRBJ1-1; 7 nucleotides agree with TRBD1. The germline CDR1 and CDR2 sequences are SGHTA and FQGNSA. V trimming: 0 bases; J trimming: 0 bases; junction bases outside the gene matches: 4. There are 16 residues in the CDR3. Here the CDR3 DNA reads TGTGCCAGCAGCTTAGCAGGGGGCGGGATGAACACTGAAGCTTTCTTT. Protein sequence: CASSLAGGGMNTEAFF.

This clonotype was detected ten times or more. The chain has TRBV6-5 and TRBJ1-2, with D unresolved. There are 12 residues in the CDR3. CDR1 is MNHEY, CDR2 SVGAGI, per germline. V was cut by 5 bases and J by 4 bases, with 8 bases left in between. CDR3 bases: TGTGCCAGCAGTCCGACTGGCTATGGCTACACCTTC. Translation gives CASSPTGYGYTF.

This clonotype was observed at least ten times. V and J are TRBV7-8 and TRBJ2-5; D might be TRBD2 (7 bases). Germline V gene lookup returns CDR1 SGHVS and CDR2 FQNEAQ. Trimming removed 1 base at V and 4 bases at J, with 13 bases between. The CDR3 sequence is 15 residues long. CDR3 nucleotide sequence: TGTGCCAGCAGCTTAGGGGTCGGGGGGCGAGAGACCCAGTACTTC. As protein: CASSLGVGGRETQYF.